These T cell receptor beta chains were read from a single sample in a study of Ad26.COV2.S vaccination and SARS-CoV-2 variants. Clones were sequenced by immunoSEQ multiplex PCR, and TCRdb holds only the in-frame ones, with some missing. The data contain 350,000 to 450,000 clones, about 88% of them singletons. This sample comprised peripheral blood, obtained in a trial of Ad26.COV2.S vaccine versus placebo. All receptors come from a person aged 18-65 years who received the Ad26.COV2.S COVID-19 vaccine or a placebo. Both conserved end residues are part of each CDR3. A D gene is named only where the DNA matches it firmly. Some rows mark clone size as missing; the rest say once, few, many or name a class of expanded clone.

>TRBJ1-2|TRBV6-5|.|.
CASTSSHGDYTF
TGTGCCAGCACTAGCAGCCACGGGGACTACACCTTC
>TRBJ2-7|TRBV5-1|once|TRBD1
CASSQQGADEQYF
TGCGCCAGCAGCCAGCAGGGGGCGGACGAGCAGTACTTC
>TRBJ2-6|TRBV3-1/TRBV3-2|.|.
CASSHFQGPGANVLTF
TGTGCCAGCAGCCATTTCCAGGGGCCGGGGGCCAACGTCCTGACTTTC
>TRBJ1-5|TRBV19|.|.
CASSIGTGHQPQHF
TGTGCCAGTAGTATAGGGACGGGGCATCAGCCCCAGCATTTT
>TRBJ2-7|TRBV2|few|.
CASSRTGYEQYF
TGTGCCAGCAGCAGGACGGGCTACGAGCAGTACTTC
>TRBJ2-5|TRBV27|.|TRBD2
CASSGLAVQETQYF
TGTGCCAGCAGCGGACTAGCGGTACAAGAGACCCAGTACTTC
>TRBJ2-3|TRBV18|.|TRBD1
CASSPPGTGVDTQYF
TGTGCCAGCTCACCCCCCGGGACAGGGGTAGATACGCAGTATTTT
>TRBJ2-7|TRBV6-2/TRBV6-3|.|.
CASSKRPSRGYEQYF
TGTGCCAGCAGTAAACGGCCCTCCCGCGGGTACGAGCAGTACTTC
>TRBJ2-7|TRBV6-5|.|.
CASSPSYEQYF
TGTGCCAGCAGTCCCTCCTACGAGCAGTACTTC
>TRBJ2-3|TRBV7-2|.|.
CASSLDSNTQYF
TGTGCCAGCAGCTTAGACAGTAATACGCAGTATTTT
>TRBJ2-1|TRBV10-3|.|TRBD1
CAISESGQGAAEQFF
TGTGCCATCAGTGAGTCCGGACAGGGGGCGGCTGAGCAGTTCTTC
>TRBJ2-7|TRBV11-2|.|TRBD2
CASSLALAGASRDHEQYF
TGTGCCAGCAGCTTAGCACTAGCGGGAGCCTCTCGGGACCACGAGCAGTACTTC
>TRBJ2-7|TRBV11-2|once|TRBD2
CASSLALAGGSYEQYF
TGTGCCAGCAGCTTAGCCCTAGCGGGAGGATCGTACGAGCAGTACTTC
>TRBJ1-5|TRBV4-1|.|.
CASAPGWRTDQPQHF
TGCGCCAGTGCCCCGGGGTGGCGAACGGATCAGCCCCAGCATTTT